Shown below are 7 T cell receptor beta chains from a single sample sequenced in a study of T cell responses to AZD1222 COVID-19 vaccine. Clones were sequenced by immunoSEQ multiplex PCR, and TCRdb holds only the in-frame ones, with some missing. The table records under 200,000 clones, 94% of them present only once. The material sequenced was peripheral blood, taken on day 0 of AZD1222 vaccination. These receptors all stem from an adult in good health.

This chain links TRBV10-1 with TRBJ2-2; tentatively, D is TRBD1 (5 bases). The V gene's germline CDR1 is WNHNN and CDR2 SYGVQD (reference sequence). The CDR3 has 14 amino acids. Trimming took off 5 bases at V and 3 bases at J, with 10 bases between the two ends. CDR3 loop: CASSSGKYTGELFF. DNA of the CDR3: TGCGCCAGCAGTTCAGGGAAGTACACCGGGGAGCTGTTTTTT.

J is TRBJ2-2 and V is TRBV19, with D hard to call. Per the germline V gene, CDR1 is LNHDA and CDR2 is SQIVND (reference sequence). CDR3 size: 12 residues. The V gene lost 3 bases and the J gene lost 7 bases, with 6 bases spanning the gap. The CDR3 nucleotides are TGTGCCAGTAGTATTCTAGGCGGGGAGCTGTTTTTT. It codes for CASSILGGELFF.

This rearrangement joins TRBV19 to TRBJ2-1; D perhaps matches TRBD1 (6 bases). This CDR3 has 12 amino acids. In germline, CDR1 is LNHDA, CDR2 SQIVND (reference sequence). Trimming left V 5 bases short and J 8 bases short, with 10 bases between. For the CDR3, the DNA is TGTGCCAGTAGTGCCCAGGGGTATGAGCAGTTCTTC. It translates to CASSAQGYEQFF.

This clone appeared a single time. The V gene is TRBV6-2 or TRBV6-3, the J gene TRBJ1-2, with TRBD1 as a possible D gene (6 bases). The CDR3 has 14 residues. V lost 2 bases, J lost 4 bases, and 11 bases lay in between. The germline V gene encodes CDR1 MNHEY and CDR2 SVGEGT. For the CDR3, the DNA is TGTGCCAGCAGTTACCAGGCAGGGGTCTATGGCTACACCTTC. Translated, it gives CASSYQAGVYGYTF.

This chain uses TRBV6-6 with TRBJ2-7, with 7 bases aligning to TRBD1. The germline CDR1 and CDR2 sequences are MNHNY and SVGAGI (reference sequence). This CDR3 spans 14 amino acids. V shed 0 bases, J shed 5 bases, and the junction held 4 bases outside the gene matches. Here the CDR3 DNA reads TGTGCCAGCAGTTACTCCCAAGGGGGCAACGAGCAGTACTTC. It yields the protein CASSYSQGGNEQYF.

The rearrangement joins TRBV13 to TRBJ2-1; 12 nucleotides align to TRBD2. Unmatched junction bases numbered 11, after V lost 5 bases and J lost 6 bases. The CDR3 has 17 amino acids. CDR1 and CDR2 from the germline V gene are PRHDT and FYEKMQ (reference sequence). CDR3 region: CASSRLAGDLVPNEQFF. DNA of the CDR3: TGTGCCAGCAGCCGACTAGCGGGAGACTTGGTCCCCAATGAGCAGTTCTTC.

Remarks on this clone: Compared with germline, one end of the junction differs, possibly owing to a read error. V is TRBV4-3 and J is TRBJ2-3; D remains ambiguous. Germline V gene sequence: CDR1 LGHNA, CDR2 YSLEER. This CDR3 contains 13 residues. CDR3 nucleotides: TGCGCCAGCAGCCAAGATAAGGCTGTCCGACTCAGATTT. It yields the protein CASSQDKAVRLRF.